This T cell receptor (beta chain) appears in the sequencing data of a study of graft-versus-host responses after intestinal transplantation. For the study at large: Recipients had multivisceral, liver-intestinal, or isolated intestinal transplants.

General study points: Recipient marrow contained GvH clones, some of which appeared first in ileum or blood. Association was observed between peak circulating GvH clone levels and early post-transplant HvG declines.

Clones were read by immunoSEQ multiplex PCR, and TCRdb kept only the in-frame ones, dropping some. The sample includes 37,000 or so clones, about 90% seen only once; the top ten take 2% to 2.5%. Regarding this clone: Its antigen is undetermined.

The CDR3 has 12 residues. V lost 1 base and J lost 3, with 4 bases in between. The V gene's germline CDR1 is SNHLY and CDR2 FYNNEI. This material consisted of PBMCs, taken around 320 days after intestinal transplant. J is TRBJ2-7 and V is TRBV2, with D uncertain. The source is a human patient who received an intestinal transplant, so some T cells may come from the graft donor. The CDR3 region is CASSEGLYEQYF. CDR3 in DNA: TGTGCCAGCAGTGAAGGACTCTACGAGCAGTACTTC.